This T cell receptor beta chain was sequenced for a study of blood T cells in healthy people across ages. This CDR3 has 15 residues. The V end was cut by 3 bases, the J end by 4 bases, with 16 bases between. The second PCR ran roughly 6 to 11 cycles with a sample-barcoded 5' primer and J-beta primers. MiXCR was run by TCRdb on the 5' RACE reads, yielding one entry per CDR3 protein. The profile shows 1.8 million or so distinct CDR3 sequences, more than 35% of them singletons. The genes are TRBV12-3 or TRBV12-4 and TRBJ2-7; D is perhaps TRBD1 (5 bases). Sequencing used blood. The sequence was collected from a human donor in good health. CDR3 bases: TGTGCCAGCAGTTTGGGGCCGAGCATCCTTTACGAGCAGTACTTC. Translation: CASSLGPSILYEQYF.